These 17 T cell receptor beta chains came from one sample sequenced in a study of blood T cell repertoires in COVID-19 (dated by TCRdb to 2018 to 2020). The method behind the library was the immunoSEQ multiplex PCR assay. TCRdb carries this immuneACCESS record with in-frame sequences only. Its versions omit some clonotypes, under half of them owing to an unresolved V gene in the studies checked, with the rest unexplained. Counted in this sample were tens of thousands of clones; less than 85% of them appeared once. The leading ten clones occupy approximately 16% of the sample. The sequenced sample consisted of peripheral blood. The receptors come from an elderly man with active COVID-19.

This clone was seen a single time. This sequence joins TRBV7-8 and TRBJ1-3; 9 nucleotides align to TRBD1. CDR1 SGHVS and CDR2 FQNEAQ come from the germline V gene. Losses at the gene ends were 1 base for V and 3 bases for J; bases not matched to a gene: 4. The CDR3 is 16 residues long. CDR3 nucleotides: TGTGCCAGCAGCTTAGAAGACAGGGGGGGTGGAAACACCATATATTTT. It codes for CASSLEDRGGGNTIYF.

This clone was counted once. This CDR3 reads CASSPTVSGNTIYF. The CDR3 DNA is TGTGCCAGCAGCCCGACAGTCTCTGGAAACACCATATATTTT. The chain couples TRBV3-1 (or the pseudogene TRBV3-2) to TRBJ1-3; D possibly corresponds to TRBD1 (5 bases). The CDR3 runs 14 residues. Trimming removed 4 bases at V and 0 bases at J, with 7 bases between. Germline V lookup: CDR1 LGHDT, CDR2 YNNKEL (reference sequence).

In DNA form, the CDR3 reads TGTGCCAGCAGATCACTTAGCGGAAACACCTACAATGAGCAGTTCTTC. Residues: CASRSLSGNTYNEQFF. This chain links TRBV28 with TRBJ2-1, with TRBD2 as a possible D gene (6 bases). This CDR3 comprises 16 residues. Trimming shortened V by 6 bases and J by 2 bases, and 17 bases separated the two germline ends. The V gene's germline CDR1 is MDHEN and CDR2 SYDVKM.

J is TRBJ2-5 and V is TRBV20-1, with 9 bases lining up with TRBD1. The trim removed 3 bases at V and 5 bases at J, leaving 7 bases unmatched. The CDR3 has 14 amino acids. CDR1 and CDR2 (germline): DFQATT, SNEGSKA (reference sequence). CDR3 nucleotide sequence: TGCAGTGCTAGTGCCGGGACAGGGTACGAGACCCAGTACTTC. Translated: CSASAGTGYETQYF.

The V and J genes are TRBV28 and TRBJ1-2; perhaps TRBD1 as D (6 bases). CDR3 length equals 13 residues. V dropped 8 bases and J dropped 2 bases, with 12 bases sitting between them. Germline V gene lookup returns CDR1 MDHEN and CDR2 SYDVKM. Here the CDR3 reads CASLSDRNYGYTF. CDR3 nucleotide sequence: TGTGCCAGCCTCTCAGACAGGAACTATGGCTACACCTTC.

This sequence joins TRBV19 and TRBJ2-7; 8 nucleotides agree with TRBD1. CDR3 length: 15 amino acids. Germline CDR1 LNHDA, CDR2 SQIVND (reference sequence). The V and J ends lost 4 bases and 3 bases, in that order; junction bases with no gene match: 8. CDR3 bases: TGTGCCAGTAGTACTTTTGACAGGGGAGACTACGAGCAGTACTTC. Residues: CASSTFDRGDYEQYF.

J is TRBJ2-1 and V is TRBV6-2 or TRBV6-3; D possibly corresponds to TRBD1 (8 bases). Germline CDR1 and CDR2: MNHEY and SVGEGT. This CDR3 is 19 amino acids long. Between the trimmed V and J ends, which lost 5 bases and 2 bases, there was a span of 25 bases. CDR3 coding DNA: TGTGCCAGCAGTACTCGGGACTACCTGGACAGGGCCGCCTACAATGAGCAGTTCTTC. The encoded protein is CASSTRDYLDRAAYNEQFF.

The J gene is TRBJ1-1, the V gene TRBV6-6; 7 nucleotides agree with TRBD1. Germline V gene sequence: CDR1 MNHNY, CDR2 SVGAGI (reference sequence). The CDR3 runs to 15 residues. J was trimmed by 5 bases and V by 0 bases; bases with no gene match: 6. The DNA of the CDR3 is TGTGCCAGCAGTTACTCGAGCAGGGGGGAAACTGAAGCTTTCTTT. It translates to CASSYSSRGETEAFF.

J is TRBJ2-2 and V is TRBV11-3, with D tentatively TRBD2 (6 bases). The germline V and J ends were trimmed by 5 bases and 2 bases, with 21 bases remaining between them. CDR3 size: 18 residues. The germline V gene has CDR1 SGHNT and CDR2 YENEEA. The CDR3 DNA reads TGTGCCAGCAGCCATAAACACCCGGGACTCCGAAACACCGGGGAGCTGTTTTTT. Translating gives CASSHKHPGLRNTGELFF.

The J gene is TRBJ1-1, the V gene TRBV18, with D perhaps matching TRBD1 (5 bases). The germline V and J ends were trimmed by 4 bases and 6 bases, with 18 bases remaining between them. Germline V gene lookup returns CDR1 KGHSH and CDR2 LQKENI. The CDR3 length is 15 residues. Here the CDR3 DNA reads TGTGCCAGCTCACGGGGAGGTTCCCTGGGGCCTGAAGCTTTCTTT. Translating gives CASSRGGSLGPEAFF. Supplemented by reference TRBV18 and TRBJ1-1, the full variable domain reads NAGVMQNPRHLVRRRGQEARLRCSPMKGHSHVYWYRQLPEEGLKFMVYLQKENIIDESGMPKERFSAEFPKEGPSILRIQQVVRGDSAAYFCASSRGGSLGPEAFFGQGTRLTVV.

V gene TRBV3-1 (or the pseudogene TRBV3-2) combines with J gene TRBJ2-3, with 9 bases fitting TRBD2. Germline V gene data show CDR1 as LGHDT and CDR2 as YNNKEL (reference sequence). V shed 0 bases, J shed 12 bases, and the junction held 13 bases outside the gene matches. There are 16 residues in the CDR3. For the CDR3, the DNA is TGTGCCAGCAGCCAAGATGCCCTAGCGGGGAATTTGCGCCAGTATTTT. This translates into CASSQDALAGNLRQYF.

This clone appeared a few times. DNA of the CDR3: TGTGCCAGTAGTTCCTCTGGAGGGACAGGGTACTACGAGCAGTACTTC. It yields the protein CASSSSGGTGYYEQYF. This chain uses TRBV19 with TRBJ2-7; TRBD1 matches at 9 bases. This CDR3 comprises 16 residues. J lost 3 bases, V lost 5 bases, and 11 bases had no gene match. Looked up from germline, CDR1 is LNHDA and CDR2 is SQIVND (reference sequence).

The table lists this clone with a few counts. The chain joins TRBV28 to TRBJ1-1; D gene uncertain. Trimming removed 7 bases from V and 0 bases from J, with 12 bases in between. The CDR3 covers 14 residues. CDR1 is MDHEN, CDR2 SYDVKM, per germline. For the CDR3, the DNA is TGTGCCAGCATTACCAGGATAATGAACACTGAAGCTTTCTTT. Protein sequence: CASITRIMNTEAFF.

The chain combines TRBV4-3 with TRBJ2-1; 8 bases map to TRBD2. The V gene end was trimmed by 1 base and the J gene end by 5 bases; junction bases not matched to a gene: 4. The germline V gene has CDR1 LGHNA and CDR2 YSLEER. This CDR3 has 15 amino acids. The chain's CDR3 is CASSQVERGHNEQFF. The CDR3 region has the DNA TGCGCCAGCAGCCAAGTTGAGCGGGGGCACAATGAGCAGTTCTTC.

Notes on this clone: The junction departs from germline at one end; a sequencing error may be responsible. This chain uses TRBV5-5 with TRBJ2-7; TRBD1 agrees at 9 bases. The germline CDR1 and CDR2 sequences are SGHKS and YYEKEE (reference sequence). The CDR3 spans 11 residues. The CDR3 spells CASSARDRDFF. CDR3 bases: TGTGCCAGCAGCGCCCGGGACAGGGATTTCTTC.

The chain joins TRBV9 to TRBJ2-1; 10 nucleotides match TRBD2. V shed 3 bases and J 10 bases; nucleotides not matched to a gene: 10. Germline CDR1 is SGDLS and CDR2 is YYNGEE. The CDR3 totals 15 residues. The CDR3: CASSATGTSAVEQFF. For the CDR3, the DNA is TGTGCCAGCAGCGCTACCGGGACTAGCGCCGTCGAGCAGTTCTTC.

The CDR3 DNA follows: TGTGCCAGCTCACCAGCAGGGTTGAAAAACGAGCAGTACTTC. Amino acids: CASSPAGLKNEQYF. This chain uses TRBV18 with TRBJ2-7, with D maybe TRBD1 (5 bases). V was cut by 2 bases and J by 5 bases, with 13 bases left in between. The CDR3 runs 14 residues. The V gene's germline CDR1 is KGHSH and CDR2 LQKENI.